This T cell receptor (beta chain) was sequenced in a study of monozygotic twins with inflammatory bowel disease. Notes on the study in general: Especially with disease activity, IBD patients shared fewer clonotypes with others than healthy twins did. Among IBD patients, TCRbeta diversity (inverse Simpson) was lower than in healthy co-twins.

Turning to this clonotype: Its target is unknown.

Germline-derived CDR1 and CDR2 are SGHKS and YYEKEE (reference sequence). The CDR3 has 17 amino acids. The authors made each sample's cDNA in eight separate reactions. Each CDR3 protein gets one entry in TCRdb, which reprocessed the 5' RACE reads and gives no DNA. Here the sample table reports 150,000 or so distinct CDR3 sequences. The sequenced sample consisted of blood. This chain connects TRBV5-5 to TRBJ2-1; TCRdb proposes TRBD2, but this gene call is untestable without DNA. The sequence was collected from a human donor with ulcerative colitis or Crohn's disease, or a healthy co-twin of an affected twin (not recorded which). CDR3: CASSLLTSGPSYNEQFF.